Sequencing of this T cell receptor beta chain was carried out in a study of cytomegalovirus exposure and HLA in healthy donors. The PCR made use of 60 Vbeta and 13 Jbeta primers. Measured with immunoSEQ multiplex PCR; TCRdb has only the in-frame clones, and not every one. The sample holds 160,000 or so clones, around four fifths seen once. The CDR3 loop spans 14 amino acids. The V and J ends lost 0 bases and 6 bases respectively, with 11 bases between them. Germline CDR1 reads SGDLS; CDR2 reads YYNGEE. This TCR derives from a male donor in good health and CMV-seronegative. The chain links TRBV9 to TRBJ2-3, with D tentatively TRBD1 (6 bases). The sequenced sample was PBMCs. This chain's CDR3 is CASSVEWGPDTQYF. Here the CDR3 DNA reads TGTGCCAGCAGCGTAGAATGGGGGCCCGATACGCAGTATTTT.